This T cell receptor beta chain originates from a study of cytomegalovirus exposure and HLA in healthy donors. Overall study findings and caveats: It was approximately 150 TCR beta chains that were listed as cytomegalovirus-associated. First-cohort TCR clusters were later found to tend to co-occur in the roughly 120 validation repertoires. Most TCR sequences showed up rarely, but some public TCRs showed up in many donors.

CDR1 and CDR2 (germline): GTSNPN, SVGIG (reference sequence). The CDR3 covers 13 residues. After removal of 2 bases from V and 4 bases from J, the junction contained 4 bases not matched to a gene. The repertoire was sequenced with immunoSEQ multiplex PCR; TCRdb's copy has only in-frame clones and lacks some. The repertoire holds more than 95,000 clones, with approximately 90% as singletons. Comments on this clone: What it recognizes is unknown.

The origin of this receptor is a young woman in good health and CMV-seronegative. Material for sequencing was PBMCs. J is TRBJ1-1 and V is TRBV30; 7 bases line up with TRBD1. The CDR3 DNA reads TGTGCCTGGAGTACAGGGGTCGGCACTGAAGCTTTCTTT. It codes for CAWSTGVGTEAFF.